Sequencing of this TCR beta chain was carried out in a study of shared clonotypes between healthy human individuals. General study points: Memory subsets had estimated richness that was generally smaller than that of naive subsets.

Concerning this clone itself: Its specificity is not known.

Losses at the gene ends were 2 bases for V and 1 base for J; bases not matched to a gene: 1. The CDR3 sequence is 14 residues long. Germline V gives CDR1 MGHDK, CDR2 SYGVNS. The naive CD8 population came from CD45RO-negative cells selected for CCR7, without terminally differentiated effector memory CD45RA+ cells. Repertoires were generated with immunoSEQ multiplex PCR, while TCRdb's copy carries only in-frame clones and drops some. The sample yields about 2.1 million clones, approximately 94% seen once. The V gene is TRBV25-1, the J gene TRBJ1-2, with TRBD1 matching 7 bases. This clonotype was sampled from a man aged 18 to 29 in good health. Some clones in this sample may be carry-over from other donors' samples. Sequencing was done on a sample of naive CD8+ T cells from PBMCs. The CDR3 region is CASSEPGGNYGYTF. The CDR3 DNA sequence: TGTGCCAGCAGTGAACCAGGGGGTAACTATGGCTACACCTTC.